Included here is one TCR beta chain sequence, with context. This sample stems from a study of blood T cell repertoires in COVID-19. Turning to the study itself: Italy, Spain and the United States were the sources of the convalescent and acute COVID-19 samples.

How the authors handled the data: Cell counts per sample came from amplifying reference gene primers. Some clones are missing from TCRdb's copy, which holds only in-frame ones; the method was immunoSEQ multiplex PCR. That table furnishes V, J and clone size, whereas the DNA furnished D and trimming. The sample consists of some 150,000 clones, approximately 90% of them appearing once. This CDR3 spans 19 amino acids. Germline loops: CDR1 SGDLS, CDR2 YYNGEE. V dropped 4 bases and J dropped 5; count of bases not matched to a gene: 19. The chain carries TRBV9 and TRBJ2-5; 11 bases map to TRBD2. Sequenced: peripheral blood. The TCR was taken from a woman aged 60-70 years with active or convalescent COVID-19. The DNA of the CDR3 is TGTGCCAGCAGCCTTAACAGGAACGATAGCGGGGGGGCCTTTGAGACCCAGTACTTC. It codes for CASSLNRNDSGGAFETQYF.